Shown below are 8 T cell receptor beta chains from a single sample sequenced in a study of T cells after yellow fever vaccination. TCRdb called the 5' RACE reads again in MiXCR, with one record for every CDR3 protein. Of approximately 330,000 distinct CDR3 sequences detected, about 12% appear once; the ten largest clones hold about 3%. Material: CD4+ T cells sorted from PBMCs, obtained 15 days after the yellow fever booster vaccination. These receptors came from a young man who received the YFV17D yellow fever vaccine.

J is TRBJ2-5 and V is TRBV20-1; 9 nucleotides line up with TRBD2. CDR3 length: 13 amino acids. The V and J ends lost 5 bases and 5 bases, in that order; junction bases with no gene match: 6. CDR1 is DFQATT, CDR2 SNEGSKA, per germline (reference sequence). CDR3 amino acids: CSAFSSGEETQYF. The CDR3 nucleotides read TGCAGTGCTTTCTCTAGCGGGGAGGAGACCCAGTACTTC.

This chain uses TRBV6-2 or TRBV6-3 with TRBJ2-4; 8 bases align to TRBD2. The trim removed 6 bases at V and 0 bases at J, leaving 13 bases unmatched. Germline V CDR1 and CDR2: MNHEY, SVGEGT. This CDR3 region has 18 residues. CDR3 nucleotide sequence: TGTGCCAGCAGCCCCCACTGGCGGGGGGATCTAGCCAAAAACATTCAGTACTTC. As protein: CASSPHWRGDLAKNIQYF.

This clonotype was seen many times. The chain joins TRBV5-6 to TRBJ2-3, with 7 bases aligning to TRBD2. The CDR3 covers 14 residues. V dropped 3 bases and J dropped 0; count of bases not matched to a gene: 1. CDR1 and CDR2 from the germline V gene are SGHDT and YYEEEE. CDR3 residues: CASSWGGSTDTQYF. The CDR3 DNA follows: TGTGCCAGCAGCTGGGGGGGAAGCACAGATACGCAGTATTTT.

There are a few counts of this clonotype. V is TRBV7-6 and J is TRBJ1-1, with no clear D. CDR1 and CDR2 from the germline V gene are SGHVS and FNYEAQ. The CDR3 totals 16 residues. Trimming cost V 6 bases and J 11 bases, with 28 bases left between them. The chain's CDR3 is CASSFQPTGLRNRAFF. The CDR3 nucleotides read TGTGCCAGCAGTTTTCAACCCACGGGATTGAGAAACCGGGCTTTCTTT.

This clonotype was detected a few times. The chain recombines TRBV5-1 with TRBJ2-5, with 7 positions matching TRBD1. The CDR3 contains 16 residues. The V gene's germline CDR1 is SGHRS and CDR2 YFSETQ. V lost 2 bases to trimming and J lost 0 bases; unmatched junction nucleotides: 7. The CDR3 here is CASSFPGQDDQETQYF. The DNA of the CDR3 is TGCGCCAGCAGCTTCCCCGGACAGGACGACCAAGAGACCCAGTACTTC.

The chain carries TRBV7-2 and TRBJ1-6; a possible D gene is TRBD1 (5 bases). CDR3 size: 14 residues. Trimming pared 6 bases from V and 7 bases from J, leaving 13 bases between. In germline, CDR1 is SGHTA, CDR2 FQGNSA. The CDR3 DNA reads TGTGCCAGCAGGACCGGGACCGTGAATTCACCCCTCCACTTT. Its translation: CASRTGTVNSPLHF.

The chain carries TRBV27 and TRBJ2-1; TRBD1 aligns across 7 bases. Looked up from germline, CDR1 is MNHEY and CDR2 is SMNVEV (reference sequence). This CDR3 has 15 residues. V gave up 2 bases and J gave up 8 bases; unmatched junction bases: 9. The CDR3 DNA follows: TGTGCCAGCAGTTTACGGGGACAGCTCATCCATGAGCAGTTCTTC. This codes for CASSLRGQLIHEQFF.

The chain employs TRBV4-1 and TRBJ2-7, with D perhaps TRBD1 or TRBD2 (5 bases each). Trimming stripped 3 bases from V and 2 bases from J, with 14 bases between. Germline lookup yields CDR1 MGHRA and CDR2 YSYEKL. The CDR3 spans 15 residues. CDR3 bases: TGCGCCAGCAGCCATGACCTTGGGACCCCCTACGAGCAGTACGTC. Its protein is CASSHDLGTPYEQYV.